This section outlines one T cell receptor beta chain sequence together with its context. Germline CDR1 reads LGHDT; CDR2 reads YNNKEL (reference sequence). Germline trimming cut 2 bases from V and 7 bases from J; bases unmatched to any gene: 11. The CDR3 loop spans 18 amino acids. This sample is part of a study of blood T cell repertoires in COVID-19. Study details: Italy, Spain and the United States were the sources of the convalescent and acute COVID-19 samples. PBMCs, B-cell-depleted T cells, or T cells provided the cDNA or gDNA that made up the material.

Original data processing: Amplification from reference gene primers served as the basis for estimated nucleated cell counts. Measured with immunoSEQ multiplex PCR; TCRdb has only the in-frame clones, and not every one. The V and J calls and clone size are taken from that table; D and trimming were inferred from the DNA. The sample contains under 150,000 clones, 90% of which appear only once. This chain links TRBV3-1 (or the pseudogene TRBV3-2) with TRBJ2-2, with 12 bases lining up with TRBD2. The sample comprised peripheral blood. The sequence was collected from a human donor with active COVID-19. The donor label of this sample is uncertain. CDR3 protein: CASSQRGASGGADGELFF. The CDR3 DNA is TGTGCCAGCAGCCAACGCGGCGCTAGCGGGGGGGCCGACGGGGAGCTGTTTTTT.